The clone carrying this T cell receptor beta chain occurred a few times. The data originate from a study of blood T cell repertoires in COVID-19. Turning to the study itself: There were acute and convalescent COVID-19 samples, and they came from the United States, Italy and Spain. Sources were T cells, B-cell-depleted T cells, or PBMCs; the material itself was cDNA or gDNA.

In germline, CDR1 is MNHEY, CDR2 SMNVEV (reference sequence). The CDR3 spans 16 residues. V shed 6 bases, J shed 6 bases, and the junction held 9 bases outside the gene matches. Under the authors' procedure: Amplification with reference gene primers provided the estimates of nucleated cell counts. The protocol was immunoSEQ multiplex PCR, while the TCRdb copy is restricted to in-frame clones and leaves out a portion. V, J and clone size derive from that table, while D and trimming were established from the DNA sequence. The sample lists over 15,000 clones, 82% occurring once. The chain recombines TRBV27 with TRBJ2-1, with 12 bases lining up with TRBD2. This clonotype was sampled from an elderly man with active COVID-19. Sequenced material: peripheral blood. CDR3 DNA sequence: TGTGCCAGCAGAGGACTAGCGGGATCTCAATTCAATGAGCAGTTCTTC. Its translation: CASRGLAGSQFNEQFF.